This passage covers 21 T cell receptor beta chains from one sample sequenced in a study of identical twins. TCRdb re-derived calls from the 5' RACE reads in MiXCR, one entry per CDR3 protein. In the table there are around 240,000 distinct CDR3 sequences, approximately 7% of which are singletons. These data also featured in a second study, about yellow fever vaccine responses in identical twins.

The sequencing sample was made of memory (CD45RO+) T cells sorted from blood. The receptors here all came from a woman aged 18-29 years in good health.

This clonotype was detected ten times or more. This rearrangement joins TRBV18 to TRBJ1-2; no reliable D call. Per the germline V gene, CDR1 is KGHSH and CDR2 is LQKENI. V was pared by 4 bases and J by 6 bases, with 12 bases between. This CDR3 is 13 amino acids long. Here the CDR3 reads CASSRQGNHGYTF. CDR3 DNA: TGTGCCAGCTCACGTCAAGGGAACCATGGCTACACCTTC. Full variable domain (rest looked up from reference TRBV18 and TRBJ1-2): NAGVMQNPRHLVRRRGQEARLRCSPMKGHSHVYWYRQLPEEGLKFMVYLQKENIIDESGMPKERFSAEFPKEGPSILRIQQVVRGDSAAYFCASSRQGNHGYTFGSGTRLTVV.

The sample holds a few counts of this clonotype. V and J are TRBV2 and TRBJ2-2; perhaps TRBD1 as D (5 bases). CDR1 is SNHLY, CDR2 FYNNEI, per germline. The CDR3 extends over 17 amino acids. Trimming stripped 3 bases from V and 0 bases from J, with 14 bases between. The CDR3 loop is CASSDWGYPTNTGELFF. The CDR3 nucleotides read TGTGCCAGCAGTGACTGGGGCTACCCAACGAACACCGGGGAGCTGTTTTTT.

The table lists this clonotype with a few counts. V gene TRBV9 combines with J gene TRBJ2-1, with TRBD2 as a possible D gene (5 bases). Germline lookup yields CDR1 SGDLS and CDR2 YYNGEE. The CDR3 extends over 15 amino acids. Trimming took 2 bases from V and 8 from J, leaving 17 bases between them. Here the CDR3 DNA reads TGTGCCAGCAGCGTCTGGCCAGACCCGGGGTATGAGCAGTTCTTC. This sequence encodes CASSVWPDPGYEQFF.

This clonotype was detected ten times or more. The DNA for the CDR3 is TGTGCCAGCAGCGCAGACAGGGATATGAATGAGCAGTTCTTC. It is translated as CASSADRDMNEQFF. V is TRBV7-8 and J is TRBJ2-1, with 7 bases lining up with TRBD1. CDR3 length: 14 residues. The germline CDR1 and CDR2 sequences are SGHVS and FQNEAQ. Losses at the gene ends were 5 bases for V and 7 bases for J; bases not matched to a gene: 8.

This clonotype was seen a few times. The J gene is TRBJ2-2, the V gene TRBV15; maybe TRBD2 (5 bases). The CDR3 length is 13 residues. Trimming cost V 4 bases and J 7 bases, with 10 bases left between them. Germline CDR1 reads LNHNV; CDR2 reads YYDKDF (reference sequence). CDR3 coding DNA: TGTGCCACCAGCACCGAGCGGTTCGGGGAGCTGTTTTTT. Translated, it gives CATSTERFGELFF.

This chain joins TRBV7-8 and TRBJ1-1; tentative D call: TRBD1 (5 bases). The germline CDR1 and CDR2 sequences are SGHVS and FQNEAQ. CDR3 length equals 16 residues. The V end lost 2 bases, the J end lost 4 bases, and 17 bases lay between the germline ends. This CDR3 is CASSLKSFQGGTEAFF. The CDR3 DNA reads TGTGCCAGCAGCTTAAAATCTTTCCAGGGCGGCACTGAAGCTTTCTTT.

The chain couples TRBV9 to TRBJ1-1; 10 bases align to TRBD1. The CDR3 is made up of 16 amino acids. V lost 3 bases and J lost 7; bases outside the gene matches: 12. Germline assignment: CDR1 SGDLS and CDR2 YYNGEE. CDR3 DNA: TGTGCCAGCAGCGAATCACCGGGACAGGGGCTATATGAAGCTTTCTTT. This sequence encodes CASSESPGQGLYEAFF. The full variable domain, with the rest looked up from reference TRBV9 and TRBJ1-1, is DSGVTQTPKHLITATGQRVTLRCSPRSGDLSVYWYQQSLDQGLQFLIQYYNGEERAKGNILERFSAQQFPDLHSELNLSSLELGDSALYFCASSESPGQGLYEAFFGQGTRLTVV.

This clonotype was seen a few times. The chain uses TRBV6-1 and TRBJ2-5; D might be TRBD1 or TRBD2, each matching 5 bases. V lost 4 bases to trimming and J lost 10 bases, with 19 bases between them. The CDR3 runs to 14 residues. Germline CDR1 MNHNS, CDR2 SASEGT. In nucleotides, the CDR3 is TGTGCCAGCAGTGCGGGACGGACCATAGAAGGCCAGTACTTC. As protein: CASSAGRTIEGQYF.

This clonotype has ten or more counts. The chain joins TRBV5-1 to TRBJ2-1, with 7 nucleotides matching TRBD2. Germline V gives CDR1 SGHRS, CDR2 YFSETQ. The CDR3 is made up of 16 amino acids. V lost 2 bases and J lost 5; bases outside the gene matches: 10. CDR3 nucleotides: TGCGCCAGCAGCTTTAGCCCGGCTAGCGGAAACAATGAGCAGTTCTTC. Translated: CASSFSPASGNNEQFF.

This clonotype was recorded many times. This chain joins TRBV4-2 and TRBJ2-2, with TRBD1 matching 8 bases. Germline V gene lookup returns CDR1 LGHNA and CDR2 YNFKEQ. V shed 0 bases and J 8 bases; nucleotides not matched to a gene: 5. The CDR3 loop spans 15 amino acids. The DNA for the CDR3 is TGTGCCAGCAGCCAAGAGACAGGGGTTCGAGGGGAGCTGTTTTTT. Residues: CASSQETGVRGELFF.

This clonotype showed up just a few times. The chain combines TRBV5-1 with TRBJ2-2, with 7 bases matching TRBD1. The V gene's germline CDR1 is SGHRS and CDR2 YFSETQ. V shed 3 bases, J shed 2 bases, and the junction held 4 bases outside the gene matches. The CDR3 runs 15 residues. CDR3 protein: CASSSDRVNTGELFF. As DNA, the CDR3 is TGCGCCAGCAGCTCCGACAGGGTCAACACCGGGGAGCTGTTTTTT.

This sequence joins TRBV24-1 and TRBJ2-5; D is possibly TRBD1 (6 bases). The V end lost 9 bases, the J end lost 1 base, and 17 bases lay between the germline ends. This CDR3 has 15 amino acids. In germline, CDR1 is KGHDR, CDR2 SFDVKD. The DNA of the CDR3 is TGTGCCACCGCCTTGTCAGCAGGGGCCCAAGAGACCCAGTACTTC. Translation gives CATALSAGAQETQYF.

This clonotype was counted at least ten times. The V gene is TRBV19, the J gene TRBJ2-5, with D perhaps TRBD2 (6 bases). The V end lost 10 bases, the J end lost 3 bases, and 9 bases lay between the germline ends. The CDR3 runs to 11 residues. Germline loops: CDR1 LNHDA, CDR2 SQIVND (reference sequence). The CDR3 nucleotides are TGTGCCACTGAGCGGGAAGAGACCCAGTACTTC. Its translation is CATEREETQYF.

Here the CDR3 reads CSASSPPGTEAFF. CDR3 nucleotides: TGCAGTGCTAGCTCTCCCCCTGGAACTGAAGCTTTCTTT. This chain uses TRBV20-1 with TRBJ1-1; D gene ambiguous. Trimming left V 3 bases short and J 5 bases short, with 13 bases between. Per germline, CDR1 DFQATT and CDR2 SNEGSKA (reference sequence). This CDR3 has 13 residues.

This clonotype was observed a handful of times. This chain joins TRBV20-1 and TRBJ2-7; TRBD2 agrees at 11 bases. Germline trimming cut 5 bases from V and 6 bases from J; bases unmatched to any gene: 9. There are 14 residues in the CDR3. The germline V gene encodes CDR1 DFQATT and CDR2 SNEGSKA (reference sequence). The CDR3 is CSAHRLAGSSEQYF. Here the CDR3 DNA reads TGCAGTGCTCATAGACTAGCGGGATCGAGCGAGCAGTACTTC.

This clonotype was seen at least ten times. This chain joins TRBV3-1 and TRBJ1-3; no clear D gene. Germline lookup yields CDR1 LGHDT and CDR2 YNNKEL (reference sequence). Trimming took 2 bases from V and 2 from J, leaving 7 bases between them. The CDR3 totals 14 residues. CDR3 in DNA: TGTGCCAGCAGCCAACACGGTGCTGGAAACACCATATATTTT. Its translation: CASSQHGAGNTIYF.

This clonotype showed up many times. The chain uses TRBV7-9 and TRBJ2-3; 8 bases line up with TRBD2. The germline CDR1 and CDR2 sequences are SEHNR and FQNEAQ (reference sequence). The CDR3 is made up of 14 amino acids. Trimming removed 2 bases from V and 6 bases from J; junction bases left unmatched: 4. CDR3 in amino acids: CASSLMSGGDTQYF. CDR3 in DNA: TGTGCCAGCAGCTTAATGTCGGGAGGGGATACGCAGTATTTT.

The V gene is TRBV19, the J gene TRBJ1-6; D is unresolved. V was cut by 5 bases and J by 9 bases, with 14 bases left in between. CDR3 length: 14 residues. The V gene's germline CDR1 is LNHDA and CDR2 SQIVND (reference sequence). DNA of the CDR3: TGTGCCAGTAGTGCTACAATGAGTTCTTCACCCCTCCACTTT. Translating it yields CASSATMSSSPLHF.

This clonotype was seen more than once but under ten times. CDR3 nucleotides: TGTGCCAGCAGCCAGGGGGCTAGCGGGGCGAACACCGGGGAGCTGTTTTTT. Translated: CASSQGASGANTGELFF. The rearrangement joins TRBV7-6 to TRBJ2-2; D is possibly TRBD2 (9 bases). Germline V gene data show CDR1 as SGHVS and CDR2 as FNYEAQ. V lost 5 bases, J lost 0 bases, and 16 bases lay in between. The CDR3 sequence is 17 residues long.

This clonotype was seen ten or more times. This rearrangement joins TRBV6-6 to TRBJ1-3; tentatively, D is TRBD1 (5 bases). This CDR3 comprises 12 residues. Germline assignment: CDR1 MNHNY and CDR2 SVGAGI (reference sequence). Trimming removed 2 bases at V and 8 bases at J, with 7 bases between. The CDR3 DNA reads TGTGCCAGCAGTTACGGAGGGGACACCATATATTTT. The encoded protein is CASSYGGDTIYF.

The table lists this clonotype with many counts. Written as DNA, the CDR3 is TGTGCCAGCAGGGGGGACACGGGGCGCGTCGGGAAACTGTTTTTT. As protein: CASRGDTGRVGKLFF. The rearrangement joins TRBV28 to TRBJ1-4, with a tentative D call TRBD1 (6 bases). CDR1 is MDHEN and CDR2 is SYDVKM in the germline V gene. The CDR3 consists of 15 residues. Trimming took 6 bases from V and 11 from J, leaving 22 bases between them.